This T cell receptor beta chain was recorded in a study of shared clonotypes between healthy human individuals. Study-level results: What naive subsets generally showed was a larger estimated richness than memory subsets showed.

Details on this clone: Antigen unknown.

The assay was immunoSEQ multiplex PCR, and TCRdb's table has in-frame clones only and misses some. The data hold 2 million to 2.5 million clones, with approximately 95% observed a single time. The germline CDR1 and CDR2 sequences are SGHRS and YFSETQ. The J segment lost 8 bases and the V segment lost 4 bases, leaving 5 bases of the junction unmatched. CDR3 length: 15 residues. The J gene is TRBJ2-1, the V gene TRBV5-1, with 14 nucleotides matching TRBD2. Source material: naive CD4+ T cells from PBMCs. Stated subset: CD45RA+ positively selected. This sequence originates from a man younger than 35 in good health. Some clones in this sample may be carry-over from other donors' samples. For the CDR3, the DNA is TGCGCCAGCAGCCCGGGGACTAGCGGGAGAGATGAGCAGTTCTTC. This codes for CASSPGTSGRDEQFF.